The 20 T cell receptor beta chains presented below share a single source sample, sequenced in a study of identical twins. In TCRdb, the 5' RACE reads were re-called with MiXCR into one record per CDR3 protein. The top ten hold under 9.5% of the sample, which has some 330,000 distinct CDR3 sequences, approximately 9.1% seen once. Specimen: naive T cells sorted from blood. The source of these receptors is a woman aged 45-65 years in good health.

This clonotype was seen ten or more times. The chain couples TRBV18 to TRBJ2-2; D is unresolved. Trimming took off 2 bases at V and 0 bases at J, with 7 bases between the two ends. The CDR3 runs to 15 residues. Germline V CDR1 and CDR2: KGHSH, LQKENI. The CDR3 protein is CASSPGVTNTGELFF. CDR3 coding DNA: TGTGCCAGCTCACCAGGGGTCACGAACACCGGGGAGCTGTTTTTT.

This clonotype was counted a few times. The V gene is TRBV12-3 or TRBV12-4, the J gene TRBJ2-4; the match to TRBD2 covers 10 bases. This CDR3 spans 16 amino acids. V lost 1 base to trimming and J lost 3 bases; unmatched junction nucleotides: 3. CDR3 region: CASSLGSGRFKNIQYF. In DNA form, the CDR3 reads TGTGCCAGCAGTTTAGGTAGCGGGAGGTTCAAAAACATTCAGTACTTC.

The table lists this clonotype with many counts. V is TRBV7-2 and J is TRBJ2-2; 10 bases align to TRBD1. The germline V gene encodes CDR1 SGHTA and CDR2 FQGNSA. CDR3 length equals 15 residues. Losses at the gene ends were 5 bases for V and 6 bases for J; bases not matched to a gene: 6. DNA of the CDR3: TGTGCCAGCAGCGCAGGGACAGGGGTGGCCGGGGAGCTGTTTTTT. It is translated as CASSAGTGVAGELFF.

This clonotype occurred many times. The rearrangement joins TRBV20-1 to TRBJ1-1; no reliable D call. Germline assignment: CDR1 DFQATT and CDR2 SNEGSKA (reference sequence). This CDR3 has 11 residues. With 5 bases removed from V and 4 bases from J, the gap between germline ends came to 8 bases. The CDR3 spells CSAQVGTEAFF. The CDR3, as DNA: TGCAGTGCTCAGGTTGGCACTGAAGCTTTCTTT.

This clonotype was recorded at least ten times. The CDR3 bases are TGCAGCGTTTCTAGCGGCTCCCACTACAATGAGCAGTTCTTC. It encodes CSVSSGSHYNEQFF. J is TRBJ2-1 and V is TRBV29-1; 7 nucleotides match TRBD2. There are 14 residues in the CDR3. Germline CDR1 reads SQVTM; CDR2 reads ANQGSEA. V lost 5 bases, J lost 3 bases, and 7 bases stayed unmatched.

This clonotype has more than one count but fewer than ten. The V and J genes are TRBV12-3 or TRBV12-4 and TRBJ2-1; 15 nucleotides agree with TRBD2. Losses at the gene ends were 7 bases for V and 6 bases for J; bases not matched to a gene: 7. This CDR3 region has 16 residues. CDR3 sequence (DNA): TGTGCCAGCAAGGGGACTAGCGGGAGGTCCCTCAATGAGCAGTTCTTC. It specifies CASKGTSGRSLNEQFF.

A few counts support this clonotype. This chain joins TRBV3-1 and TRBJ1-1; D gene ambiguous. Germline V CDR1 and CDR2: LGHDT, YNNKEL (reference sequence). The CDR3 sequence is 13 residues long. V lost 3 bases and J 1 base, leaving 6 bases between the germline ends. CDR3 DNA sequence: TGTGCCAGCAGCCAGAAGAGGAACACTGAAGCTTTCTTT. It is translated as CASSQKRNTEAFF.

This clonotype was seen a few times. V is TRBV20-1 and J is TRBJ2-1; D perhaps matches TRBD2 (5 bases). Germline values: CDR1 DFQATT, CDR2 SNEGSKA (reference sequence). CDR3 length: 14 residues. V lost 6 bases, J lost 7 bases, and 19 bases lay in between. CDR3 sequence reads: CSALSSSSGNEQFF. The CDR3 DNA reads TGCAGTGCCCTTTCTAGCTCCTCTGGGAATGAGCAGTTCTTC.

This clonotype was seen a few times. The V and J genes are TRBV12-5 and TRBJ1-1; no reliable D call. CDR3 length: 16 residues. The V gene's germline CDR1 is LGHNT and CDR2 FRNRAP. Trimming stripped 2 bases from V and 1 base from J, with 14 bases between. This chain's CDR3 is CASGLYIGSPNTEAFF. The CDR3 nucleotides are TGTGCTAGTGGTTTGTATATCGGTTCCCCGAACACTGAAGCTTTCTTT. The complete variable domain, with remaining parts taken from reference TRBV12-5 and TRBJ1-1, reads DARVTQTPRHKVTEMGQEVTMRCQPILGHNTVFWYRQTMMQGLELLAYFRNRAPLDDSGMPKDRFSAEMPDATLATLKIQPSEPRDSAVYFCASGLYIGSPNTEAFFGQGTRLTVV.

The chain uses TRBV9 and TRBJ2-7, with 7 bases fitting TRBD2. Trimming at V came to 0 bases and at J to 4 bases, leaving 4 bases not matched to a gene. From germline, CDR1 is SGDLS and CDR2 YYNGEE. The CDR3 loop spans 14 amino acids. The CDR3 DNA is TGTGCCAGCAGCGTAGCGGGAGGATGGTACGAGCAGTACTTC. As protein: CASSVAGGWYEQYF.

In this sample, this clonotype turned up many times. V gene TRBV29-1 combines with J gene TRBJ1-4; possibly TRBD1 for D (5 bases). V lost 5 bases, J lost 5 bases, and 9 bases lay in between. CDR1 and CDR2 from the germline V gene are SQVTM and ANQGSEA. The CDR3 is made up of 12 amino acids. CDR3 nucleotide sequence: TGCAGCGTTTTACAGGAGAATGAAAAACTGTTTTTT. This encodes CSVLQENEKLFF.

This clonotype came up many times. The chain has TRBV12-3 or TRBV12-4 and TRBJ1-2; TRBD1 is a possible D gene (6 bases). This CDR3 is built from 13 residues. Trimming took 6 bases from V and 2 from J, leaving 10 bases between them. The chain's CDR3 is CASSPTGNYGYTF. DNA of the CDR3: TGTGCCAGCAGCCCAACAGGGAACTATGGCTACACCTTC.

This chain connects TRBV7-9 to TRBJ2-3; 11 nucleotides line up with TRBD2. Trimming removed 3 bases from V and 6 bases from J; junction bases left unmatched: 8. Germline V gives CDR1 SEHNR, CDR2 FQNEAQ (reference sequence). The CDR3 runs to 16 residues. The CDR3 region has the DNA TGTGCCAGCAGCTTTGAAAGACTAGCGGGAATGGATACGCAGTATTTT. As protein: CASSFERLAGMDTQYF.

The chain couples TRBV11-2 to TRBJ2-1; D uncertain. V was pared by 1 base and J by 9 bases, with 10 bases between. Germline V gene data show CDR1 as SGHAT and CDR2 as FQNNGV. CDR3 length: 13 residues. DNA of the CDR3: TGTGCCAGCAGCTTAGTGAGGTCTGTTGAGCAGTTCTTC. This encodes CASSLVRSVEQFF.

The rearrangement joins TRBV5-1 to TRBJ2-5; D perhaps matches TRBD2 (6 bases). V lost 7 bases, J lost 5 bases, and 18 bases lay in between. Germline lookup yields CDR1 SGHRS and CDR2 YFSETQ. The CDR3 covers 14 residues. CDR3 coding DNA: TGCGCCAGCGAAAGGTCGGGAGCTGGGGAGACCCAGTACTTC. Amino acid sequence: CASERSGAGETQYF.

This clonotype was recorded a few times. The chain couples TRBV5-1 to TRBJ2-6; TRBD2 matches at 15 bases. After removal of 3 bases from V and 2 bases from J, the junction contained 15 bases not matched to a gene. Germline-derived CDR1 and CDR2 are SGHRS and YFSETQ. This CDR3 contains 22 residues. In DNA, the CDR3 is TGCGCCAGCAGCTCCCCTACACAGAAAGGGACTAGCGGGAGGACTGGGGCCAACGTCCTGACTTTC. This sequence encodes CASSSPTQKGTSGRTGANVLTF.

This clonotype has a count of ten or more. J is TRBJ1-1 and V is TRBV5-1, with 9 positions matching TRBD1. The germline CDR1 and CDR2 sequences are SGHRS and YFSETQ. The CDR3 runs to 15 residues. The ends lost 4 bases at V and 11 bases at J; junction bases unmatched: 15. CDR3 sequence: CASSANTPGQGMAFF. The CDR3 DNA sequence: TGCGCCAGCAGCGCCAACACACCGGGACAGGGTATGGCTTTCTTT.

The V call is TRBV12-3 or TRBV12-4, the J call TRBJ1-4; no firm D call. V was cut by 3 bases and J by 6 bases, with 14 bases left in between. The CDR3 spans 15 residues. The CDR3 reads CASSLRGRVYEKLFF. Here the CDR3 DNA reads TGTGCCAGCAGTTTGCGAGGGCGGGTTTATGAAAAACTGTTTTTT.

There are many counts of this clonotype. The chain joins TRBV27 to TRBJ2-1; D is unclear. V lost 2 bases to trimming and J lost 2 bases, with 16 bases between them. Germline values: CDR1 MNHEY, CDR2 SMNVEV (reference sequence). The CDR3 spans 17 residues. The CDR3 region is CASSLRWSLQAYNEQFF. CDR3 DNA: TGTGCCAGCAGTTTAAGGTGGTCCCTCCAAGCCTACAATGAGCAGTTCTTC.

This clonotype was detected ten times or more. This chain connects TRBV12-3 or TRBV12-4 to TRBJ2-7; D gene ambiguous. V lost 1 base, J lost 2 bases, and 9 bases lay in between. The CDR3 is 14 residues long. Here the CDR3 DNA reads TGTGCCAGCAGTTTAGTTGCAGAAACCTACGAGCAGTACTTC. Protein product: CASSLVAETYEQYF.